This T cell receptor beta chain was obtained from a study of shared clonotypes between healthy human individuals. Study at large: Donors consisted of two women and a few men between 18 and 49.

Authors' analysis steps: There were no quality scores in the junction-only immunoSEQ sequences, so filtering differed. Generated by immunoSEQ multiplex PCR, the TCRdb table keeps only in-frame clones and is missing some. V and J calls and clone size come straight from that table; D and trimming were deduced from the DNA. The sample has fewer than 700,000 clones; roughly 79% are singletons. Material: PBMCs. This TCR derives from a woman in her thirties or forties in good health. Some clones in this sample may be carry-over from other donors' samples.

The CDR3 loop is CASSYSQETQYF. CDR3 coding DNA: TGTGCCAGCAGTTACTCTCAAGAGACCCAGTACTTC. The rearrangement links TRBV6-5 to TRBJ2-5, with no clear D. The V end lost 0 bases, the J end lost 2 bases, and 1 base lay between the germline ends. Germline lookup yields CDR1 MNHEY and CDR2 SVGAGI. The CDR3 is made up of 12 amino acids.